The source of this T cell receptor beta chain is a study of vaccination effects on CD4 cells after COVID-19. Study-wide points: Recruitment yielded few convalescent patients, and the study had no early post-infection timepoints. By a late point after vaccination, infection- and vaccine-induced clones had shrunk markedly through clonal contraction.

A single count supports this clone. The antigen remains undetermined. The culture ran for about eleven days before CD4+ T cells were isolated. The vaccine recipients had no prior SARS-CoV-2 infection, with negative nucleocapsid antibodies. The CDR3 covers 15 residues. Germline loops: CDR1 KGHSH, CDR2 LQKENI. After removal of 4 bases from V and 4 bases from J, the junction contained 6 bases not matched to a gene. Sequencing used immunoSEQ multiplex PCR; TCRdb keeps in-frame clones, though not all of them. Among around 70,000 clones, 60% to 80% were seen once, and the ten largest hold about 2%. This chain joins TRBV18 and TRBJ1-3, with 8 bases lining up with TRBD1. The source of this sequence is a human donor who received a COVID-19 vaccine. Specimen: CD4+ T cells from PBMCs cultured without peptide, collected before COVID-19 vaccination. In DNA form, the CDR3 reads TGTGCCAGCTCACAATCAGGGGGCTCCGGAAACACCATATATTTT. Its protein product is CASSQSGGSGNTIYF. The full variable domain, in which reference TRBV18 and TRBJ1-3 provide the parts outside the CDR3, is NAGVMQNPRHLVRRRGQEARLRCSPMKGHSHVYWYRQLPEEGLKFMVYLQKENIIDESGMPKERFSAEFPKEGPSILRIQQVVRGDSAAYFCASSQSGGSGNTIYFGEGSWLTVV.